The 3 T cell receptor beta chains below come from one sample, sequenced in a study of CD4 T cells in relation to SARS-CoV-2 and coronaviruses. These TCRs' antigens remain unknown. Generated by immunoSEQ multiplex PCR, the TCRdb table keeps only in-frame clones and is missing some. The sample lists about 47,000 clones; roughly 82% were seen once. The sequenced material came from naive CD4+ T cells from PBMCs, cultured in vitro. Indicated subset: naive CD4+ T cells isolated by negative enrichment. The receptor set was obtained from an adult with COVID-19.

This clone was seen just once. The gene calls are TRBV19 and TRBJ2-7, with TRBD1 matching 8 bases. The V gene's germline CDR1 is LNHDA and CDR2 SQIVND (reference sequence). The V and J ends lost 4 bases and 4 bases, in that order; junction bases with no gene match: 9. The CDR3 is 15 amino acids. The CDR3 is CASSKQGAEKYEQYF. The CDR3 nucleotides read TGTGCCAGTAGTAAGCAGGGGGCTGAAAAGTACGAGCAGTACTTC.

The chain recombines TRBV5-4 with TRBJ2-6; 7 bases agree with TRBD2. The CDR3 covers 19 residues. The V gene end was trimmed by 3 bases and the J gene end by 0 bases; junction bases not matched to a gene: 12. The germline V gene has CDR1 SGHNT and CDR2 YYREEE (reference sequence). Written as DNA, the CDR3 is TGTGCCAGCAGCTGGGGGGTGGGACTATTCCCCTCTGGGGCCAACGTCCTGACTTTC. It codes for CASSWGVGLFPSGANVLTF. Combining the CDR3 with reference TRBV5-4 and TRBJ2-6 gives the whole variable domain ETGVTQSPTHLIKTRGQQVTLRCSSQSGHNTVSWYQQALGQGPQFIFQYYREEENGRGNFPPRFSGLQFPNYSSELNVNALELDDSALYLCASSWGVGLFPSGANVLTFGAGSRLTVL.

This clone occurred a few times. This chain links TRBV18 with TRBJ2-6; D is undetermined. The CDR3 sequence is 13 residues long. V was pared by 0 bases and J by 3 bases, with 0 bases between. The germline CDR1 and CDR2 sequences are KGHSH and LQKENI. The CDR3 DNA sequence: TGTGCCAGCTCACCACCTGGGGCCAACGTCCTGACTTTC. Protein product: CASSPPGANVLTF.